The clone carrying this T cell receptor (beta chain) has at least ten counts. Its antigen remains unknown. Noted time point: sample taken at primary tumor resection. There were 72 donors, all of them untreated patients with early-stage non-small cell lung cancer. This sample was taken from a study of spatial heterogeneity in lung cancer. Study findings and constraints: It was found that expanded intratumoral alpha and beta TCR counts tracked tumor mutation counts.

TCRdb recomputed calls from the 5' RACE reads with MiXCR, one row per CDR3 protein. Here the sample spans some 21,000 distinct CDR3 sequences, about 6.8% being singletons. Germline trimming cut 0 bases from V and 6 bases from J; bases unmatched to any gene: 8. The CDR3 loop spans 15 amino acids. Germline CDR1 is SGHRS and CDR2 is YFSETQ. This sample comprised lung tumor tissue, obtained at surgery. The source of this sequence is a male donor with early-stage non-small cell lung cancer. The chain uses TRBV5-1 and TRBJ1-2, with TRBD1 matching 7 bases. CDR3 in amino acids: CASSLARGTANGYTF. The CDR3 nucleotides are TGCGCCAGCAGCTTGGCTCGGGGGACAGCGAATGGCTACACCTTC. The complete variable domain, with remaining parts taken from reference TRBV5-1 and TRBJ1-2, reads KAGVTQTPRYLIKTRGQQVTLSCSPISGHRSVSWYQQTPGQGLQFLFEYFSETQRNKGNFPGRFSGRQFSNSRSEMNVSTLELGDSALYLCASSLARGTANGYTFGSGTRLTVV.